Described below is a single T cell receptor (beta chain) sequence and its context. Germline V gene data show CDR1 as LNHDA and CDR2 as SQIVND (reference sequence). V gave up 4 bases and J gave up 3 bases; unmatched junction bases: 3. The CDR3 spans 14 residues. One Seattle source followed patients from active infection through their disease course. This sample stems from a study of blood T cell repertoires in COVID-19. Assay used: immunoSEQ multiplex PCR; TCRdb lists only in-frame clones, some missing. Of 250,000 to 400,000 clones in the sample, 88% are singletons; the top ten hold around 1.6%. J is TRBJ2-7 and V is TRBV19; TRBD1 matches 10 bases. Sequences were obtained from peripheral blood. The sequence derives from a young woman with COVID-19, enrolled during active disease. The CDR3 DNA reads TGTGCCAGTAGTACCGGGACAGGGGACTACGAGCAGTACGTC. It is translated as CASSTGTGDYEQYV.